This TCR beta chain was retrieved from a study of chemoradiotherapy in HPV16-positive cancers. Looking at the study overall: Functional T-cell assays on a couple of HPV16-positive patients' cells defined candidate HPV-specific clones and common TCR motifs.

V lost 6 bases, J lost 5 bases, and 8 bases stayed unmatched. The CDR3 runs to 15 residues. Germline CDR1 and CDR2: SGDLS and YYNGEE. Assay used: immunoSEQ multiplex PCR; TCRdb lists only in-frame clones, some missing. The profile covers about 480 clones, with 80% appearing a single time and over 25% taken by the ten largest. The sequence was collected from a human donor with HPV-associated anogenital cancer. The rearrangement links TRBV9 to TRBJ2-2, with TRBD1 identical over 9 bases. The sample was tumor tissue, taken from a patient who underwent chemoradiotherapy. The CDR3 sequence is CASTRGQGLTGELFF. CDR3 coding DNA: TGTGCCAGCACCCGTGGACAGGGGCTTACCGGGGAGCTGTTTTTT. Based on the CDR3 plus reference TRBV9 and TRBJ2-2, the full variable domain is DSGVTQTPKHLITATGQRVTLRCSPRSGDLSVYWYQQSLDQGLQFLIQYYNGEERAKGNILERFSAQQFPDLHSELNLSSLELGDSALYFCASTRGQGLTGELFFGEGSRLTVL.